One and the same sample provided the 17 T cell receptor beta chains below, sequenced in a study of OX40 agonist ivuxolimab in advanced cancers. TCRdb's copy holds only in-frame clones and misses some; the assay was immunoSEQ multiplex PCR. The sample contains about 41,000 clones, approximately 80% of which appear only once. This specimen consisted of CD4+ or CD8+ T cells sorted from blood, obtained in a trial of the OX40 agonist ivuxolimab. These receptors were obtained from an adult with an advanced solid tumor such as melanoma, head and neck, liver or kidney cancer.

The table lists this clone with a few counts. The chain joins TRBV2 to TRBJ2-1, with 7 bases matching TRBD1. CDR1 is SNHLY and CDR2 is FYNNEI in the germline V gene. The CDR3 is made up of 16 amino acids. Germline trimming cut 2 bases from V and 4 bases from J; bases unmatched to any gene: 8. The CDR3 bases are TGTGCCAGCAGTGAAAAGGGGGCGGCCTGGTACAATGAGCAGTTCTTC. Amino acid sequence: CASSEKGAAWYNEQFF.

This clone was seen a single time. The J gene is TRBJ2-7, the V gene TRBV7-9; 7 nucleotides match TRBD1. The CDR3 length is 14 residues. CDR1 SEHNR and CDR2 FQNEAQ come from the germline V gene (reference sequence). V dropped 3 bases and J dropped 5; count of bases not matched to a gene: 7. Written as DNA, the CDR3 is TGTGCCAGCAGCTTGACAGGGTATGGTGACGAGCAGTACTTC. It yields the protein CASSLTGYGDEQYF.

J is TRBJ2-3 and V is TRBV6-1; unclear D gene. The V and J ends lost 2 bases and 4 bases respectively, with 19 bases between them. CDR1 is MNHNS, CDR2 SASEGT, per germline. CDR3 length: 17 residues. CDR3 in amino acids: CASSENDETDPPDTQYF. In DNA form, the CDR3 reads TGTGCCAGCAGTGAAAATGATGAGACGGACCCTCCAGATACGCAGTATTTT.

The chain carries TRBV19 and TRBJ1-3, with 12 nucleotides matching TRBD1. Trimming at V came to 6 bases and at J to 6 bases, leaving 6 bases not matched to a gene. Germline V gene lookup returns CDR1 LNHDA and CDR2 SQIVND (reference sequence). The length of the CDR3 is 15 residues. CDR3 DNA sequence: TGTGCCAGTAGACCCGGGACAGGGGGCGCAAACACCATATATTTT. Translating gives CASRPGTGGANTIYF.

V gene TRBV5-4 combines with J gene TRBJ2-7, with 7 bases lining up with TRBD1. The trim removed 5 bases at V and 1 base at J, leaving 12 bases unmatched. The germline V gene has CDR1 SGHNT and CDR2 YYREEE (reference sequence). The CDR3 is 16 amino acids. CDR3 in DNA: TGTGCCAGCAGGCGCCCCGGGACAGAAGATTCCTACGAGCAGTACTTC. Its protein is CASRRPGTEDSYEQYF.

In DNA, the CDR3 is TGTGCCAGCATCCAGACCAGGGGGTGGCCCTACGAGCAGTACTTC. This translates into CASIQTRGWPYEQYF. V is TRBV6-5 and J is TRBJ2-7, with 7 bases lining up with TRBD1. V shed 7 bases and J 2 bases; nucleotides not matched to a gene: 11. Germline V CDR1 and CDR2: MNHEY, SVGAGI. This CDR3 spans 15 amino acids.

The chain couples TRBV9 to TRBJ1-4, with a possible D match to TRBD1 (5 bases). Germline values: CDR1 SGDLS, CDR2 YYNGEE. V was cut by 3 bases and J by 5 bases, with 11 bases left in between. CDR3 length: 14 residues. The CDR3 nucleotides are TGTGCCAGCAGCGCGGGGGTGGGGAATGAAAAACTGTTTTTT. Protein sequence: CASSAGVGNEKLFF.

The chain couples TRBV7-9 to TRBJ2-1; the D gene is possibly TRBD2 (5 bases). This CDR3 has 13 amino acids. V was trimmed by 10 bases and J by 6 bases, leaving 16 bases between them. Germline-derived CDR1 and CDR2 are SEHNR and FQNEAQ (reference sequence). The CDR3 coding sequence is TGTGCCACCCTAGCTTTCGGAACCAATGAGCAGTTCTTC. Translated: CATLAFGTNEQFF. Together with reference TRBV7-9 and TRBJ2-1, the CDR3 gives the full variable domain: DTGVSQNPRHKITKRGQNVTFRCDPISEHNRLYWYRQTLGQGPEFLTYFQNEAQLEKSRLLSDRFSAERPKGSFSTLEIQRTEQGDSAMYLCATLAFGTNEQFFGPGTRLTVL.

The count of this clone is one. The J gene is TRBJ2-5, the V gene TRBV11-3, with TRBD2 as a possible D gene (6 bases). The length of the CDR3 is 14 residues. Trimming removed 3 bases from V and 3 bases from J, with 11 bases in between. Germline assignment: CDR1 SGHNT and CDR2 YENEEA. The CDR3 loop is CASSFRGWEETQYF. CDR3 sequence (DNA): TGTGCCAGCAGCTTTCGGGGGTGGGAAGAGACCCAGTACTTC.

The rearrangement uses TRBV19 and TRBJ1-3; D unresolved. In germline, CDR1 is LNHDA, CDR2 SQIVND (reference sequence). Trimming removed 7 bases from V and 2 bases from J, with 18 bases in between. This CDR3 has 16 amino acids. The CDR3 coding sequence is TGTGCCAGTACCGGCCATATAGGGAAGCCTGGAAACACCATATATTTT. Residues: CASTGHIGKPGNTIYF.

The rearrangement joins TRBV14 to TRBJ2-2; D not certain. The V gene's germline CDR1 is SGHDN and CDR2 FVKESK. Trimming left V 0 bases short and J 7 bases short, with 9 bases between. The CDR3 has 14 amino acids. The CDR3 spells CASSQDYIGGELFF. The DNA of the CDR3 is TGTGCCAGCAGCCAAGATTACATTGGCGGGGAGCTGTTTTTT.

CDR3 loop: CASSRDRGRTGELFF. In nucleotides, the CDR3 is TGTGCCAGTAGTAGGGACAGGGGGCGGACCGGGGAGCTGTTTTTT. The chain carries TRBV19 and TRBJ2-2; 12 bases fit TRBD1. Germline V lookup: CDR1 LNHDA, CDR2 SQIVND (reference sequence). The CDR3 runs to 15 residues. V lost 4 bases and J lost 5; bases outside the gene matches: 2.

V usage is TRBV25-1 and J usage is TRBJ2-7; maybe TRBD1 (6 bases). This CDR3 is built from 15 residues. Trimming removed 1 base at V and 4 bases at J, with 14 bases between. Germline V gene lookup returns CDR1 MGHDK and CDR2 SYGVNS. CDR3 loop: CASSESGRGKYEQYF. The CDR3 region has the DNA TGTGCCAGCAGTGAATCCGGCAGGGGTAAATACGAGCAGTACTTC.

Comments on this clone: The junction shows a germline mismatch at one end, possibly a read error. The V gene is TRBV7-7, the J gene TRBJ2-1; D not certain. From germline, CDR1 is SSHAT and CDR2 FNYEAQ (reference sequence). This CDR3 is 13 amino acids long. The chain's CDR3 is CASSLTPYNEQFF. The CDR3 nucleotides are TGTGCTAGCAGCTTAACCCCATACAATGAGCAGTTCTTC.

The table lists this clone with a count of one. This chain connects TRBV4-1 to TRBJ2-1; the D is unclear. CDR1 and CDR2 (germline): MGHRA, YSYEKL. The ends were cut back, 0 bases at V and 0 bases at J, with 12 bases in the middle. This CDR3 spans 17 amino acids. CDR3: CASSQDMRSSSYNEQFF. The CDR3 DNA sequence: TGCGCCAGCAGCCAAGATATGCGCTCAAGCTCCTACAATGAGCAGTTCTTC.

This clone has only a few counts. The rearrangement joins TRBV28 to TRBJ2-2; D possibly corresponds to TRBD2 (5 bases). The CDR3 covers 13 residues. Germline CDR1 and CDR2: MDHEN and SYDVKM. The ends were cut back, 2 bases at V and 8 bases at J, with 9 bases in the middle. The CDR3 DNA reads as TGTGCCAGCAGTTTAGCATGGAGGGGGGAGCTGTTTTTT. Its protein product is CASSLAWRGELFF.

The V and J genes are TRBV11-1 and TRBJ2-7, with 8 bases identical to TRBD1. The germline V gene encodes CDR1 SGHAT and CDR2 FQDESV (reference sequence). J lost 2 bases, V lost 5 bases, and 8 bases had no gene match. The CDR3 length is 15 residues. The chain's CDR3 is CASSRRGTGAYEQYF. For the CDR3, the DNA is TGTGCCAGCAGCCGCCGGGGGACAGGCGCCTACGAGCAGTACTTC.